Listed below are T cell receptor beta chains from one sample, sequenced in a study of blood T cell repertoires in COVID-19. The repertoire was sequenced with immunoSEQ multiplex PCR; TCRdb's copy has only in-frame clones and lacks some. The table lists some 250,000 clones, roughly 88% of them singletons. The specimen was peripheral blood. Receptor source: a man in his thirties or forties who had recovered from COVID-19. The CDR3 runs from the conserved cysteine through the conserved F or W. Fields, in order: V gene, clone size, D gene, J gene, CDR3 length, CDR3 DNA, CDR3 protein. A D gene is named only where the DNA matches it firmly. Clone size, where shown, is once, few, many, or a class for clones that have expanded.

>TRBV5-1|NA|NA|TRBJ2-5|14
TGCGCCAGCAGCTTGCCCCTAGGGGAAGAGACCCAGTACTTC
CASSLPLGEETQYF
>TRBV27|NA|NA|TRBJ1-5|19
TGTGCCAGCAGTTTATCGGTCGACTCCTTGCTTAATAGCAATCAGCCCCAGCATTTT
CASSLSVDSLLNSNQPQHF
>TRBV11-2|NA|TRBD1|TRBJ2-7|18
TGTGCCAGCAGCGGATTGACCCGGACAGGGGGCGACTTCTACGAGCAGTACTTC
CASSGLTRTGGDFYEQYF
>TRBV2|NA|NA|TRBJ1-3|13
TGTGCCAGCAGTGGGGGAGCTGGAAACACCATATATTTT
CASSGGAGNTIYF
>TRBV3-1/TRBV3-2|NA|TRBD1|TRBJ1-1|14
TGTGCCAGCAGCCACGCTAGGTGTCGGGACAGGGCTTTCTTT
CASSHARCRDRAFF
>TRBV30|few|NA|TRBJ1-6|11
TGTGCCTGGGAGAGGCAGTCACCCCTCCACTTT
CAWERQSPLHF
>TRBV6-6|NA|NA|TRBJ1-3|15
TGTGCCAGTTCAGGGGTTTGGGGACTAGGAAACACCATATATTTT
CASSGVWGLGNTIYF
>TRBV5-1|once|NA|TRBJ2-7|15
TGCGCCAGCAGCTTGGCGGTCGGAGCCTCCTACGAGCAGTACTTC
CASSLAVGASYEQYF
>TRBV15|once|TRBD2|TRBJ2-2|17
TGTGCCACCAGCAGAGATTTGCGCGGGGGGGCGACCGGGGAGCTGTTTTTT
CATSRDLRGGATGELFF
>TRBV4-2|NA|NA|TRBJ1-2|14
TGTGCCAGCAGCCCAAGAGGGCCTAACTATGGCTACACCTTC
CASSPRGPNYGYTF
>TRBV4-3|NA|NA|TRBJ1-2|13
TGCGCCAGCAGCCCGGTTCGAAACTATGGCTACACCTTC
CASSPVRNYGYTF
>TRBV30|NA|TRBD1|TRBJ2-7|14
TGTGCCTGGAGACGGGACAGGGGACCCTACGAGCAGTACTTC
CAWRRDRGPYEQYF
>TRBV30|NA|TRBD1|TRBJ2-1|16
TGTGCCTGGAGTGTACAGTACAGTCCCAGGGACAGTGAGCAGTTCTTC
CAWSVQYSPRDSEQFF
>TRBV25-1|NA|NA|TRBJ1-4|15
TGTGCCAGCAGTGAAGGCCTTACAGGGAATGAAAAACTGTTTTTT
CASSEGLTGNEKLFF
>TRBV27|NA|NA|TRBJ2-3|13
TGTGCCAGCAGTTTACAGGACACAGATACGCAGTATTTT
CASSLQDTDTQYF
>TRBV15|once|NA|TRBJ2-7|15
TGTGCCACCAGCAGAGAACAAGCCTCGGGGGACGAGCAGTACTTC
CATSREQASGDEQYF
>TRBV7-9|few|NA|TRBJ1-4|15
TGTGCCAGCAGCTTAGCGACAGAAGTGAATGAAAAACTGTTTTTT
CASSLATEVNEKLFF
>TRBV5-1|NA|NA|TRBJ2-2|15
TGCGCCAGCAGCTTGGCCGCACAGGGTATAGGGGAGCTGTTTTTT
CASSLAAQGIGELFF
>TRBV27|once|NA|TRBJ1-2|15
TGTGCCAGCAGTTTATCGGCCCCGGGGATAGGTGGCTACACCTTC
CASSLSAPGIGGYTF
>TRBV9|NA|NA|TRBJ2-3|15
TGTGCCAGCAGCGTAGGAGGGTTCCCCACAGATACGCAGTATTTT
CASSVGGFPTDTQYF
>TRBV12-5|NA|TRBD1|TRBJ1-2|12
TGTGCTAGTGGGCGGACAGGGGTAGACTACACCTTC
CASGRTGVDYTF
>TRBV10-2|once|NA|TRBJ1-3|12
TGCGCCATGGGGACTCGTGGAAACACCATATATTTT
CAMGTRGNTIYF
>TRBV3-1/TRBV3-2|NA|NA|TRBJ2-7|14
TGTGCCAGCAGCTACAACAGCTTAACCTACGAGCAGTACTTC
CASSYNSLTYEQYF
>TRBV7-2|NA|TRBD2|TRBJ2-5|18
TGTGCCAGCAGCCAGACTAGCGGGGGGACCCAGTACCAAGAGACCCAGTACTTC
CASSQTSGGTQYQETQYF
>TRBV11-2|NA|NA|TRBJ2-5|11
TGTGCCAGCAGCCTAATAGAGACCCAGTACTTC
CASSLIETQYF
>TRBV19|NA|NA|TRBJ1-5|15
TGTGCCAGTAGTATAGCTTTAGGCGGCGGTCAGCCCCAGCATTTT
CASSIALGGGQPQHF
>TRBV7-9|NA|NA|TRBJ1-2|15
TGTGCCAGCAGCTCCTCAGGGAAATCATGGTATGGCTACACCTTC
CASSSSGKSWYGYTF
>TRBV6-5|NA|NA|TRBJ1-1|15
TGTGCCAGCAGTTACTCGCAGGGGTTGAACACTGAAGCTTTCTTT
CASSYSQGLNTEAFF
>TRBV7-9|NA|NA|TRBJ1-2|12
TGTGCCAGCAGCTTAGTCAGGGATGGCTACACCTTC
CASSLVRDGYTF
>TRBV4-3|once|TRBD1|TRBJ1-1|13
TGCGCCAGCAGAGGGACAGGAGACACTGAAGCTTTCTTT
CASRGTGDTEAFF
>TRBV5-1|NA|NA|TRBJ1-3|14
TGCGCCAGCAGCCGCGACATATATGGAAACACCATATATTTT
CASSRDIYGNTIYF
>TRBV4-2|NA|NA|TRBJ2-2|18
TGTGCCAGCAGCCGTCCTAGCGTTCCACCCTCGAACACCGGGGAGCTGTTTTTT
CASSRPSVPPSNTGELFF
>TRBV5-4|NA|TRBD1|TRBJ2-7|13
TGTGCCAGCAGCCCGAGGGACAGCTACGAGCAGTACTTC
CASSPRDSYEQYF
>TRBV25-1|NA|TRBD1|TRBJ1-1|11
TGTGCCAGCAGTACACAGGGGAGAGCTTTCTTT
CASSTQGRAFF
>TRBV5-1|once|TRBD2|TRBJ2-1|16
TGCGCCAGCAGCTTACGGACTAGCGGGGGGTACAATGAGCAGTTCTTC
CASSLRTSGGYNEQFF
>TRBV11-2|NA|NA|TRBJ1-1|14
TGTGCCAGCAGCCGGCTCGGGTTGGCCACTGAAGCTTTCTTT
CASSRLGLATEAFF
>TRBV7-2|NA|TRBD2|TRBJ2-3|16
TGTGCCAGCAGCTCCCAAGCGGGGGCGGTCACAGATACGCAGTATTTT
CASSSQAGAVTDTQYF
>TRBV7-2|NA|NA|TRBJ2-1|13
TGTGCCAGCAGCTCTCGGACTCGGGATGAGCAGTTCTTC
CASSSRTRDEQFF
>TRBV7-9|NA|NA|TRBJ2-7|14
TGTGCCAGCAACGCCCGGGGGAGCTCCTACGAGCAGTACTTC
CASNARGSSYEQYF
>TRBV9|NA|NA|TRBJ2-4|13
TGTGCCAGCAGCGAGCCCCATCAAAACATTCAGTACTTC
CASSEPHQNIQYF
>TRBV7-9|NA|TRBD1|TRBJ2-7|14
TGTGCCAGCAGCTTGACAGGGTCGAGCGACGAGCAGTACTTC
CASSLTGSSDEQYF
>TRBV29-1|NA|NA|TRBJ1-3|14
TGCAGCGTTGCTGACAGTAGCTCTGGAAACACCATATATTTT
CSVADSSSGNTIYF
>TRBV7-6|NA|NA|TRBJ1-2|14
TGTGCCAGCAGCGTAGCCCAGGGGCGAGGTGGCTACACCTTC
CASSVAQGRGGYTF
>TRBV18|NA|TRBD1|TRBJ2-1|14
TGTGCCACTTCGGGACAGGGGATGGCCAATGAGCAGTTCTTC
CATSGQGMANEQFF
>TRBV25-1|NA|NA|TRBJ1-3|15
TGTGCCAGCAGTGAATGGGAGGGGAGTGGAAACACCATATATTTT
CASSEWEGSGNTIYF
>TRBV7-2|NA|NA|TRBJ2-2|14
TGTGCCAGCAGCTTAGGTGCAGGGCCCGGGGAGCTGTTTTTT
CASSLGAGPGELFF
>TRBV2|NA|TRBD2|TRBJ2-2|16
TGTGCCAGCAGGGCAGAAACGGGGGGGCCAACCGGGGAGCTGTTTTTT
CASRAETGGPTGELFF